The clone carrying this T cell receptor beta chain was detected only once. Participant reports of clinical history set cohort assignment. The sample originates from a study of blood T cell repertoires in COVID-19. Methods used by the authors: Nucleated cell counts were estimated from reference gene primer amplification. The repertoire was sequenced with immunoSEQ multiplex PCR; TCRdb's copy has only in-frame clones and lacks some. The DNA gave D and trimming, while V, J and clone size come from that table. The sample lists hundreds of thousands of clones, 65% to 90% occurring once. The receptor comes from a woman aged 25 to 39 who had been exposed to COVID-19. Source material: PBMCs or T cells enriched from blood (not recorded which).

CDR3 sequence: CASSQGTDRGLHYTF. The DNA for the CDR3 is TGCGCCAGCAGCCAAGGCACCGACAGGGGGCTGCACTACACCTTC. The genes are TRBV4-1 and TRBJ1-2, with TRBD1 matching 10 bases. The V segment lost 1 base and the J segment 10 bases; nucleotides outside the gene matches: 9. This CDR3 is 15 amino acids long. In germline, CDR1 is MGHRA, CDR2 YSYEKL.